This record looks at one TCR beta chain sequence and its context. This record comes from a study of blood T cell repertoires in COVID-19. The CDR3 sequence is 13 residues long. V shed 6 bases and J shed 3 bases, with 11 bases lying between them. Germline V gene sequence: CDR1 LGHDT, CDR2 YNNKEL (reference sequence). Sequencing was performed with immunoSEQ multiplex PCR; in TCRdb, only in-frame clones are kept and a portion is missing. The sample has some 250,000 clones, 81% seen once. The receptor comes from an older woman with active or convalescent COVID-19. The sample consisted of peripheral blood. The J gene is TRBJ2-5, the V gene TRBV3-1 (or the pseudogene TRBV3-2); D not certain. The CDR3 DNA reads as TGTGCCAGCAGGCGAGAGCAGGAAGAGACCCAGTACTTC. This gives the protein CASRREQEETQYF.